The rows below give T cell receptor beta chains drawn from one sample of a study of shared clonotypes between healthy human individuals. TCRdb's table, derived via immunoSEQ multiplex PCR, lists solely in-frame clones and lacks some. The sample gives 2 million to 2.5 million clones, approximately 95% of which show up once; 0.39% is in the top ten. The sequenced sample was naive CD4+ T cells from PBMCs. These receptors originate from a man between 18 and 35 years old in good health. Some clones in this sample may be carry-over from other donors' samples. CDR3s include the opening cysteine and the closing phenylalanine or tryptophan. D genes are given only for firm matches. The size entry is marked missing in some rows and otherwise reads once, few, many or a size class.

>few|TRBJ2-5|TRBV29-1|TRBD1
TGCAGCGTCGGACAGGGCCAAGAGACCCAGTACTTC
CSVGQGQETQYF
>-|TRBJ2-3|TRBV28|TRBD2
TGTGCCAGCAGTTTACTAGCGGGGAGCACAGATACGCAGTATTTT
CASSLLAGSTDTQYF
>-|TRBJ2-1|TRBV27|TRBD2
TGTGCCAGCAGTTTTATAGCGGGAGCCAGGAATGAGCAGTTCTTC
CASSFIAGARNEQFF
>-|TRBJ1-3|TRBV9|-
TGTGCCAGCAGCATAAACGACAGCCCCTCTGGAAACACCATATATTTT
CASSINDSPSGNTIYF
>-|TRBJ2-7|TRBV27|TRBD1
TGTGCCAGCAGTCCCGTCGTAGGGGGCTACCACGAGCAGTACTTC
CASSPVVGGYHEQYF
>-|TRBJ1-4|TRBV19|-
TGTGCCAGTAGTATCGTCAGGGATAATGAAAAACTGTTTTTT
CASSIVRDNEKLFF
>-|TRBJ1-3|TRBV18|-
TGTGCCAGCTCACCTTTGAGACTCTCTGGAAACACCATATATTTT
CASSPLRLSGNTIYF
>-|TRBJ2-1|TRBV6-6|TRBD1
TGTGCCAGCAGTTACGGGACAGGGAGGTTATACAATGAGCAGTTCTTC
CASSYGTGRLYNEQFF
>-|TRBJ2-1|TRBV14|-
TGTGCCAGCAGCCAAGATATGAGGGGGGCCCCCTACAATGAGCAGTTCTTC
CASSQDMRGAPYNEQFF
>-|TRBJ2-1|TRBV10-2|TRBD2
TGCGCCAGCAGTGAAGGGACTAGCGGCTACAATGAGCAGTTCTTC
CASSEGTSGYNEQFF
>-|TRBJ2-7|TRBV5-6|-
TGTGCCAGCAGCTTGTGGGGGCGGCTCACCTACGAGCAGTACTTC
CASSLWGRLTYEQYF
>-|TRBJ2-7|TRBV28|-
TGTGCCAGCAGGGGCCCTTCCCCACCCTACGAGCAGTACTTC
CASRGPSPPYEQYF
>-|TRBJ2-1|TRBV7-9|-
TGTGCCAGCAGCCTCGGTAGGGGATCTCGTGTAGGTCCGCAGTTCTTC
CASSLGRGSRVGPQFF
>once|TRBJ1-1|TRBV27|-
TGTGCCAGCAGTTTTTCAGGGACTGAAGCTTTCTTT
CASSFSGTEAFF
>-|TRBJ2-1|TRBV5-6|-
TGTGCCAGCAGCTTCACGGTCTCCTACAATGAGCAGTTCTTC
CASSFTVSYNEQFF
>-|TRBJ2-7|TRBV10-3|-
TGTGCCATCAGAGGGGGGGGGACTTCCTACGAGCAGTACTTC
CAIRGGGTSYEQYF
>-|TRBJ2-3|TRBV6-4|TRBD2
TGTGCCAGCAGTCAGGGTTTTAGCGGGAGTCGGACAGATACGCAGTATTTT
CASSQGFSGSRTDTQYF
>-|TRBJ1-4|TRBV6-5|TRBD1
TGTGCCAGCAGTTACCGGGACAGCCATGAAAAACTGTTTTTT
CASSYRDSHEKLFF
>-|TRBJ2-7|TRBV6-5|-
TGTGCCAGCAGTTACTCGCAGGCGTTCTCCTACGAGCAGTACTTC
CASSYSQAFSYEQYF
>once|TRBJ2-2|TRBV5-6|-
TGTGCCAGCAGCTTAATTAGTCAAGCTCGCACCGGGGAGCTGTTTTTT
CASSLISQARTGELFF
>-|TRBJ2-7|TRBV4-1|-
TGCGCCAGCAGCCGATTGTTAGCCGAGAGCTCCTACGAGCAGTACTTC
CASSRLLAESSYEQYF
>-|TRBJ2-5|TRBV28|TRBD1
TGTGCCAGCAGTTTAGGGACAGGGGGCGCTCAGTACTTC
CASSLGTGGAQYF